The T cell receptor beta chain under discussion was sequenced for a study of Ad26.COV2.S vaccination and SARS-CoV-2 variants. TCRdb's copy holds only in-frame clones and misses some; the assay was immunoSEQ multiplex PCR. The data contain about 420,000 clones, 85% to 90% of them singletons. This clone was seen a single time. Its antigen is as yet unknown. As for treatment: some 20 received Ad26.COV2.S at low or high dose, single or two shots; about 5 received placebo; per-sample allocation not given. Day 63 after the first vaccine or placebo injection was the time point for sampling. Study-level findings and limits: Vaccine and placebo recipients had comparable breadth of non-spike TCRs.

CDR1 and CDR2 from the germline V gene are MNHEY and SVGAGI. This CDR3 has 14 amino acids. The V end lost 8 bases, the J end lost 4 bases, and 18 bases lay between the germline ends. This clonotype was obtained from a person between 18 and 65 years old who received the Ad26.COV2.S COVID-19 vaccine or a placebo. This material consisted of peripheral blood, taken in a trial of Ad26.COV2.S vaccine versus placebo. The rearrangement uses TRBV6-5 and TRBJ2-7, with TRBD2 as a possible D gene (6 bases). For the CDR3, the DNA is TGTGCCAGCGCCCCGGGGGTGGGTAATTACGAGCAGTACTTC. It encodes CASAPGVGNYEQYF.